The 30 T cell receptor beta chains listed next were all sequenced from one sample in a study of blood T cell repertoires in COVID-19. Here immunoSEQ multiplex PCR was the method, and the copy in TCRdb shows in-frame clones only, minus some. The sample records roughly 180,000 clones, 60% to 85% being singletons. The sequencing input was peripheral blood. The source of these receptors is a woman in her sixties or seventies with COVID-19, enrolled during active disease.

V is TRBV7-9 and J is TRBJ1-2, with D perhaps matching TRBD1 (6 bases). V gave up 0 bases and J gave up 6 bases, with 11 bases separating them. Germline CDR1 SEHNR, CDR2 FQNEAQ (reference sequence). CDR3 length: 14 residues. CDR3 sequence reads: CASSLAPRGNGYTF. The CDR3 DNA is TGTGCCAGCAGCTTAGCGCCCAGGGGTAATGGCTACACCTTC. Filled out from reference TRBV7-9 and TRBJ1-2, the complete variable domain reads DTGVSQNPRHKITKRGQNVTFRCDPISEHNRLYWYRQTLGQGPEFLTYFQNEAQLEKSRLLSDRFSAERPKGSFSTLEIQRTEQGDSAMYLCASSLAPRGNGYTFGSGTRLTVV.

CDR3 region: CASSATGKVAEAFF. CDR3 bases: TGTGCCAGCAGCGCGACAGGGAAGGTCGCTGAAGCTTTCTTT. V and J are TRBV3-1 (or the pseudogene TRBV3-2) and TRBJ1-1; TRBD1 matches 7 bases. The germline V gene encodes CDR1 LGHDT and CDR2 YNNKEL (reference sequence). Trimming cost V 5 bases and J 6 bases; bases outside gene matches: 9. The CDR3 spans 14 residues.

The genes are TRBV5-4 and TRBJ2-7; 10 positions match TRBD2. Trimming at V came to 5 bases and at J to 1 base, leaving 6 bases not matched to a gene. Looked up from germline, CDR1 is SGHNT and CDR2 is YYREEE (reference sequence). This CDR3 has 15 residues. As DNA, the CDR3 is TGTGCCAGCAGGCCCCCTAGCGGGAGTTCCTACGAGCAGTACTTC. Encoded protein: CASRPPSGSSYEQYF.

The V call is TRBV3-1 (or the pseudogene TRBV3-2), the J call TRBJ1-1; D is ambiguous. Between the trimmed V and J ends, which lost 2 bases and 1 base, there was a span of 5 bases. The CDR3 contains 13 residues. Germline loops: CDR1 LGHDT, CDR2 YNNKEL (reference sequence). The CDR3 loop is CASSQHQNTEAFF. CDR3 DNA sequence: TGTGCCAGCAGCCAACATCAGAACACTGAAGCTTTCTTT.

The sample holds a few counts of this clone. The V and J genes are TRBV5-4 and TRBJ2-5; 9 nucleotides line up with TRBD1. J lost 4 bases, V lost 3 bases, and 10 bases had no gene match. The length of the CDR3 is 16 residues. Germline CDR1 SGHNT, CDR2 YYREEE (reference sequence). CDR3 protein: CASSSPTGGRGETQYF. CDR3 DNA: TGTGCCAGCAGCTCCCCTACAGGGGGCAGGGGAGAGACCCAGTACTTC.

This rearrangement joins TRBV4-1 to TRBJ1-3, with D unclear. V gave up 0 bases and J gave up 8 bases, with 8 bases separating them. Germline V gives CDR1 MGHRA, CDR2 YSYEKL. The CDR3 length is 13 residues. CDR3 DNA: TGCGCCAGCAGCCAAGAGTCGGGATACACCATATATTTT. It specifies CASSQESGYTIYF.

A few counts support this clone. The junction departs from the called germline gene at one end, perhaps through a read error. This sequence joins TRBV5-1 and TRBJ2-7, with D perhaps matching TRBD1 (6 bases). Germline CDR1 SGHRS, CDR2 YFSETQ. This CDR3 comprises 16 residues. CDR3 nucleotide sequence: TGCGCCAGCAGCCTAGATGGCTCACAGGGCTCCAACGAGCAGTACTTC. This codes for CASSLDGSQGSNEQYF.

This chain uses TRBV7-6 with TRBJ2-1; 10 bases fit TRBD1. Germline CDR1 is SGHVS and CDR2 is FNYEAQ. After removal of 5 bases from V and 9 bases from J, the junction contained 4 bases not matched to a gene. The CDR3 contains 13 residues. The CDR3 spells CASSPDRGREQFF. In DNA, the CDR3 is TGTGCCAGCAGCCCTGACAGGGGGCGTGAGCAGTTCTTC. Full variable domain (remainder filled in from reference TRBV7-6 and TRBJ2-1): GAGVSQSPRYKVTKRGQDVALRCDPISGHVSLYWYRQALGQGPEFLTYFNYEAQQDKSGLPNDRFSAERPEGSISTLTIQRTEQRDSAMYRCASSPDRGREQFFGPGTRLTVL.

V is TRBV19 and J is TRBJ2-3; 8 bases are a match to TRBD1. The germline gives CDR1 LNHDA, CDR2 SQIVND (reference sequence). The CDR3 spans 15 residues. J lost 6 bases, V lost 6 bases, and 11 bases had no gene match. The CDR3 region has the DNA TGTGCCAGTAGCGATCCGGGACAGGTGTCGGATACGCAGTATTTT. Translating it yields CASSDPGQVSDTQYF.

This chain joins TRBV3-1 (or the pseudogene TRBV3-2) and TRBJ1-6; D gene uncertain. CDR1 LGHDT and CDR2 YNNKEL come from the germline V gene (reference sequence). The CDR3 is 14 residues long. Trimming pared 0 bases from V and 10 bases from J, leaving 10 bases between. CDR3 bases: TGTGCCAGCAGCCAAGATCCGGTACGGTCACCCCTCCACTTT. It translates to CASSQDPVRSPLHF.

The chain employs TRBV5-4 and TRBJ2-7; 7 bases match TRBD2. This CDR3 comprises 14 residues. The germline gives CDR1 SGHNT, CDR2 YYREEE (reference sequence). The ends lost 4 bases at V and 0 bases at J; junction bases unmatched: 4. The CDR3 loop is CASSESGASYEQYF. CDR3 in DNA: TGTGCCAGCAGCGAAAGCGGGGCCTCCTACGAGCAGTACTTC.

CDR3 nucleotide sequence: TGTGCCATCAGTTCGGGACAGCTAACTTACGAGCAGTACTTC. Protein: CAISSGQLTYEQYF. V is TRBV10-3 and J is TRBJ2-7; 7 nucleotides align to TRBD1. Per germline, CDR1 ENHRY and CDR2 SYGVKD. The CDR3 is 14 amino acids. The junction had 8 bases not matched to a gene; V was cut back by 5 bases and J by 4 bases.

The V call is TRBV28, the J call TRBJ1-5; 9 bases agree with TRBD1. After removal of 6 bases from V and 2 bases from J, the junction contained 8 bases not matched to a gene. Germline loops: CDR1 MDHEN, CDR2 SYDVKM. The CDR3 is 16 amino acids. The CDR3 coding sequence is TGTGCCAGCAGCCTCCACAGGGGGCAGGGCAATCAGCCCCAGCATTTT. The encoded protein is CASSLHRGQGNQPQHF.

This clone was found once. The chain uses TRBV9 and TRBJ1-3; unclear D gene. Per the germline V gene, CDR1 is SGDLS and CDR2 is YYNGEE. The CDR3 spans 15 residues. V was trimmed by 0 bases and J by 0 bases, leaving 7 bases between them. CDR3 residues: CASSVGSSSGNTIYF. Written as DNA, the CDR3 is TGTGCCAGCAGCGTAGGGAGTAGCTCTGGAAACACCATATATTTT.

This rearrangement joins TRBV7-2 to TRBJ2-5; 9 bases align to TRBD1. Germline loops: CDR1 SGHTA, CDR2 FQGNSA. This CDR3 contains 14 residues. Trimming cost V 4 bases and J 3 bases; bases outside gene matches: 3. The CDR3 region is CASSSDRGEETQYF. The CDR3 DNA reads TGTGCCAGCAGCTCCGACAGGGGGGAAGAGACCCAGTACTTC.

V and J are TRBV9 and TRBJ2-5; 13 bases agree with TRBD2. There are 18 residues in the CDR3. V lost 0 bases, J lost 0 bases, and 5 bases stayed unmatched. Germline loops: CDR1 SGDLS, CDR2 YYNGEE. The CDR3 DNA sequence: TGTGCCAGCAGCGTAGGGGGGACTAGCGGGGCGTACCAAGAGACCCAGTACTTC. Protein product: CASSVGGTSGAYQETQYF.

This chain links TRBV13 with TRBJ1-1; D gene unclear. This CDR3 contains 14 residues. Trimming cost V 3 bases and J 11 bases, with 19 bases left between them. Germline V CDR1 and CDR2: PRHDT, FYEKMQ (reference sequence). In DNA, the CDR3 is TGTGCCAGCAGCTTCAGGCTGGCGGAAGCGGGGGCTTTCTTT. Protein sequence: CASSFRLAEAGAFF.

The rearrangement uses TRBV6-5 and TRBJ2-7; D might be TRBD1 (6 bases). Germline values: CDR1 MNHEY, CDR2 SVGAGI. Between the trimmed V and J ends, which lost 5 bases and 4 bases, there was a span of 12 bases. This CDR3 is 13 amino acids long. The CDR3 spells CASSRTVTYEQYV. The CDR3 DNA reads TGTGCCAGCAGTCGGACAGTTACTTACGAGCAGTACGTC.

In DNA form, the CDR3 reads TGTGCCAGCAGCCCCACAAGAACCCCCTCTGGAAACACCATATATTTT. This translates into CASSPTRTPSGNTIYF. V gene TRBV3-1 (or the pseudogene TRBV3-2) combines with J gene TRBJ1-3; D remains ambiguous. The germline gives CDR1 LGHDT, CDR2 YNNKEL (reference sequence). V was pared by 4 bases and J by 0 bases, with 13 bases between. This CDR3 is built from 16 residues.

This chain uses TRBV12-3 or TRBV12-4 with TRBJ1-3, with 7 bases matching TRBD1. The CDR3 consists of 13 residues. Trimming removed 5 bases from V and 8 bases from J; junction bases left unmatched: 6. CDR3 region: CASSQGTVDTIYF. In DNA form, the CDR3 reads TGTGCCAGCAGTCAGGGGACAGTGGACACCATATATTTT.

The chain joins TRBV7-2 to TRBJ2-1, with D perhaps TRBD2 (5 bases). Germline V lookup: CDR1 SGHTA, CDR2 FQGNSA. The CDR3 has 17 residues. The V end lost 5 bases, the J end lost 1 base, and 18 bases lay between the germline ends. This chain's CDR3 is CASSTPSGSGSYNEQFF. The CDR3, as DNA: TGTGCCAGCAGCACCCCCTCAGGATCGGGGTCCTACAATGAGCAGTTCTTC.

The rearrangement links TRBV6-5 to TRBJ1-4; 7 bases map to TRBD1. J was trimmed by 7 bases and V by 7 bases; bases with no gene match: 9. The CDR3 is 14 amino acids. CDR1 is MNHEY and CDR2 is SVGAGI in the germline V gene. The CDR3 DNA reads TGTGCCAGCAAGACAGGGTTGGTAGGTGAAAAACTGTTTTTT. This sequence encodes CASKTGLVGEKLFF.

J is TRBJ2-1 and V is TRBV4-2, with a possible D match to TRBD2 (6 bases). This CDR3 spans 15 amino acids. Germline assignment: CDR1 LGHNA and CDR2 YNFKEQ. Trimming cost V 4 bases and J 4 bases, with 14 bases left between them. The CDR3 DNA reads TGTGCCAGCAGCCTCGGGCGGGGAAGTTACAATGAGCAGTTCTTC. Residues: CASSLGRGSYNEQFF.

This clone came up a few times. The chain couples TRBV5-6 to TRBJ2-3, with 11 bases lining up with TRBD2. CDR3 size: 16 residues. Trimming cost V 3 bases and J 6 bases; bases outside gene matches: 9. CDR1 is SGHDT and CDR2 is YYEEEE in the germline V gene. CDR3 nucleotide sequence: TGTGCCAGCAGCTGGCTACTAGCGGGAGCATTGGATACGCAGTATTTT. Amino acids: CASSWLLAGALDTQYF.

The chain joins TRBV3-1 (or the pseudogene TRBV3-2) to TRBJ2-2; TRBD2 might be the D (6 bases). CDR3 length: 15 residues. V was pared by 4 bases and J by 6 bases, with 15 bases between. Germline CDR1 and CDR2: LGHDT and YNNKEL (reference sequence). The CDR3 coding sequence is TGTGCCAGCAGCCGCGAGCTGCTAGCGTCCGGGGAGCTGTTTTTT. It yields the protein CASSRELLASGELFF.

The chain recombines TRBV7-9 with TRBJ1-1, with 8 bases aligning to TRBD1. Germline V lookup: CDR1 SEHNR, CDR2 FQNEAQ (reference sequence). Losses at the gene ends were 4 bases for V and 4 bases for J; bases not matched to a gene: 5. CDR3 length equals 14 residues. The CDR3 loop is CASSSRGLRTEAFF. CDR3 DNA: TGTGCCAGCAGCTCCAGGGGGCTTCGCACTGAAGCTTTCTTT.

The chain combines TRBV27 with TRBJ2-1, with D unresolved. The CDR3 is 14 amino acids. Germline CDR1 and CDR2: MNHEY and SMNVEV (reference sequence). V was pared by 8 bases and J by 2 bases, with 13 bases between. The CDR3 region has the DNA TGTGCCAGCGGGCGAACGGCAACCTACAATGAGCAGTTCTTC. It codes for CASGRTATYNEQFF.

V usage is TRBV6-6 and J usage is TRBJ1-2; D remains ambiguous. The CDR3 is 15 residues long. CDR1 MNHNY and CDR2 SVGAGI come from the germline V gene (reference sequence). V was clipped by 2 bases and J by 3 bases, with 13 bases between them. As DNA, the CDR3 is TGTGCCAGCAGTTACGGCAGTCTAGACTACTATGGCTACACCTTC. Translation: CASSYGSLDYYGYTF.

This clone was counted between two and nine times. This rearrangement joins TRBV25-1 to TRBJ1-5; 7 bases match TRBD1. The CDR3 has 14 amino acids. The germline CDR1 and CDR2 sequences are MGHDK and SYGVNS. V gave up 4 bases and J gave up 4 bases; unmatched junction bases: 4. The CDR3 DNA sequence: TGTGCCAGCAGTGCCGGGACAGCTAATCAGCCCCAGCATTTT. Its protein is CASSAGTANQPQHF.

V gene TRBV9 combines with J gene TRBJ1-2, with 9 positions matching TRBD1. The J segment lost 8 bases and the V segment lost 3 bases, leaving 14 bases of the junction unmatched. CDR1 SGDLS and CDR2 YYNGEE come from the germline V gene. The CDR3 length is 16 residues. The CDR3 spells CASSAPTGGELKGYTF. The CDR3 DNA reads as TGTGCCAGCAGCGCACCCACAGGGGGCGAATTGAAGGGCTACACCTTC.